Listed here are 29 T cell receptor beta chains from one sample, sequenced in a study of T-cell memory formation after mild COVID-19. One entry per CDR3 protein, called by TCRdb with MiXCR from the 5' RACE reads. This repertoire shows 250,000 to 300,000 distinct CDR3 sequences, about 16% found once; its top ten account for more than 20%. Material: PBMCs or a T cell subset sorted from them (not recorded which). Receptor source: a man aged 18 to 30 who had mild COVID-19 (a few samples of this study predate the infection). Cell type and time point are not known.

V usage is TRBV27 and J usage is TRBJ2-7, with D unresolved. Germline-derived CDR1 and CDR2 are MNHEY and SMNVEV (reference sequence). Trimming left V 0 bases short and J 5 bases short, with 8 bases between. There are 13 residues in the CDR3. This CDR3 is CASSLSGFNEQYF. The CDR3 DNA sequence: TGTGCCAGCAGTTTATCAGGGTTCAACGAGCAGTACTTC.

The sample holds a few counts of this clonotype. This chain joins TRBV27 and TRBJ1-3, with 7 bases fitting TRBD1. V trimming: 5 bases; J trimming: 0 bases; junction bases outside the gene matches: 10. CDR1 is MNHEY, CDR2 SMNVEV, per germline (reference sequence). CDR3 size: 17 residues. CDR3 region: CASSKFRQGNSGNTIYF. The CDR3 nucleotides read TGTGCCAGCAGTAAGTTCCGACAGGGAAACTCTGGAAACACCATATATTTT.

The gene calls are TRBV10-3 and TRBJ1-4; possible D gene TRBD1, 6 bases. Germline V gene data show CDR1 as ENHRY and CDR2 as SYGVKD. V was pared by 6 bases and J by 7 bases, with 15 bases between. The CDR3 runs to 14 residues. DNA of the CDR3: TGTGCCATCAGCCCTACAGGGAACGGTGAAAAACTGTTTTTT. Amino acids: CAISPTGNGEKLFF.

There are many counts of this clonotype. This chain connects TRBV7-2 to TRBJ1-1; D uncertain. The V end was cut by 5 bases, the J end by 10 bases, with 20 bases between. The CDR3 consists of 14 residues. Germline lookup yields CDR1 SGHTA and CDR2 FQGNSA. The DNA of the CDR3 is TGTGCCAGCAGCCCTGGGCAGGAGAGGGTTTTAGCTTTCTTT. Translated: CASSPGQERVLAFF.

The chain combines TRBV5-1 with TRBJ2-7, with unresolved D. Trimming removed 8 bases from V and 3 bases from J, with 12 bases in between. Germline V gives CDR1 SGHRS, CDR2 YFSETQ. The CDR3 length is 12 residues. The CDR3 protein is CASRAVDYEQYF. In DNA form, the CDR3 reads TGCGCCAGTCGGGCCGTTGACTACGAGCAGTACTTC.

The chain carries TRBV6-5 and TRBJ2-5, with TRBD1 matching over 7 bases. V shed 5 bases, J shed 3 bases, and the junction held 18 bases outside the gene matches. CDR3 length: 18 residues. Germline V gene lookup returns CDR1 MNHEY and CDR2 SVGAGI. CDR3 in DNA: TGTGCCAGCAGTCCCTATGGAATTACAGGGGAGAAGGAAGAGACCCAGTACTTC. Its translation is CASSPYGITGEKEETQYF.

The rearrangement joins TRBV11-2 to TRBJ2-2; 11 bases fit TRBD1. Germline assignment: CDR1 SGHAT and CDR2 FQNNGV. CDR3 length equals 16 residues. The V and J ends lost 5 bases and 4 bases, in that order; junction bases with no gene match: 6. CDR3 sequence: CASSRGTGGFTGELFF. The CDR3 DNA follows: TGTGCCAGCAGCCGCGGGACAGGGGGATTCACCGGGGAGCTGTTTTTT.

This chain links TRBV5-1 with TRBJ1-1; D is unresolved. The ends were cut back, 2 bases at V and 4 bases at J, with 15 bases in the middle. CDR1 and CDR2 from the germline V gene are SGHRS and YFSETQ. The CDR3 sequence is 15 residues long. CDR3 protein: CASSFTVGLGTEAFF. DNA of the CDR3: TGCGCCAGCAGCTTCACAGTCGGGTTGGGCACTGAAGCTTTCTTT.

Only a few counts were recorded for this clonotype. The gene calls are TRBV6-6 and TRBJ1-6, with no clear D. Trimming took 7 bases from V and 7 from J, leaving 17 bases between them. Germline V gene data show CDR1 as MNHNY and CDR2 as SVGAGI (reference sequence). The CDR3 spans 15 residues. The CDR3 region is CASTTTGSSNSPLHF. The CDR3 DNA reads TGTGCCAGCACAACGACCGGGTCTTCCAATTCACCCCTCCACTTT.

This clonotype was counted at least ten times. The chain joins TRBV7-6 to TRBJ2-7; TRBD2 is a possible D gene (5 bases). Germline CDR1 SGHVS, CDR2 FNYEAQ. Trimming pared 2 bases from V and 3 bases from J, leaving 11 bases between. The length of the CDR3 is 14 residues. CDR3 residues: CASSLKAVNYEQYF. The CDR3 region has the DNA TGTGCCAGCAGCTTAAAAGCGGTCAACTACGAGCAGTACTTC.

The chain combines TRBV5-6 with TRBJ2-3; D possibly corresponds to TRBD1 (6 bases). Germline V gene data show CDR1 as SGHDT and CDR2 as YYEEEE. This CDR3 region has 13 residues. The V gene lost 6 bases and the J gene lost 4 bases, with 12 bases spanning the gap. CDR3 nucleotides: TGTGCCAGCAAGGGGGTCGGGGCAGATACGCAGTATTTT. It specifies CASKGVGADTQYF.

Many counts were recorded for this clonotype. The CDR3 coding sequence is TGCGCCAGCAGCTTGACAGGTTTCTACGAGCAGTACGTC. Amino acid sequence: CASSLTGFYEQYV. The chain has TRBV5-1 and TRBJ2-7; TRBD1 might be the D (5 bases). Germline loops: CDR1 SGHRS, CDR2 YFSETQ. Trimming stripped 1 base from V and 3 bases from J, with 8 bases between. The CDR3 is made up of 13 amino acids.

The chain couples TRBV7-8 to TRBJ2-1; D perhaps matches TRBD2 (6 bases). Germline CDR1 reads SGHVS; CDR2 reads FQNEAQ. The CDR3 totals 17 residues. V was shortened by 2 bases and J by 5 bases, with 19 bases between the two germline ends. In DNA, the CDR3 is TGTGCCAGCAGCTTAACGTCTACTAGCTTGGTCCACAATGAGCAGTTCTTC. It yields the protein CASSLTSTSLVHNEQFF.

The genes are TRBV7-6 and TRBJ2-2; 7 nucleotides align to TRBD1. Losses at the gene ends were 4 bases for V and 6 bases for J; bases not matched to a gene: 2. The CDR3 extends over 13 amino acids. CDR1 is SGHVS, CDR2 FNYEAQ, per germline. As DNA, the CDR3 is TGTGCCAGCAGCTATCAGGGGGCCGGGGAGCTGTTTTTT. Its protein product is CASSYQGAGELFF. Looking up the rest from reference TRBV7-6 and TRBJ2-2 gives the full variable domain: GAGVSQSPRYKVTKRGQDVALRCDPISGHVSLYWYRQALGQGPEFLTYFNYEAQQDKSGLPNDRFSAERPEGSISTLTIQRTEQRDSAMYRCASSYQGAGELFFGEGSRLTVL.

This clonotype was found a few times. The CDR3 DNA sequence: TGCAGTGCTACCCGCTCGGGAGCTCCGAATCAGCCCCAGCATTTT. It yields the protein CSATRSGAPNQPQHF. The chain links TRBV20-1 to TRBJ1-5, with D uncertain. There are 15 residues in the CDR3. Trimming removed 4 bases at V and 4 bases at J, with 17 bases between. Germline lookup yields CDR1 DFQATT and CDR2 SNEGSKA (reference sequence).

This clonotype was seen a handful of times. The rearrangement uses TRBV7-2 and TRBJ2-7; D is possibly TRBD2 (5 bases). This CDR3 is 15 amino acids long. The germline V gene encodes CDR1 SGHTA and CDR2 FQGNSA. V shed 5 bases and J shed 0 bases, with 14 bases lying between them. The CDR3 DNA reads TGTGCCAGCAGCCCTCGGACTCAGAGCTCCTACGAGCAGTACTTC. Amino acid sequence: CASSPRTQSSYEQYF.

The CDR3 sequence: CASSRTVDTQYF. As DNA, the CDR3 is TGCGCCAGCAGCCGGACGGTTGATACGCAGTATTTT. This sequence joins TRBV5-1 and TRBJ2-3; D gene ambiguous. V was trimmed by 4 bases and J by 6 bases, leaving 9 bases between them. The length of the CDR3 is 12 residues. Germline V CDR1 and CDR2: SGHRS, YFSETQ.

This clonotype was observed a handful of times. CDR3 amino acids: CASRHHDRENSPLHF. The CDR3 DNA reads as TGTGCCAGCAGGCACCACGACAGGGAAAATTCACCCCTCCACTTT. The rearrangement uses TRBV6-6 and TRBJ1-6, with 7 bases identical to TRBD1. After removal of 6 bases from V and 7 bases from J, the junction contained 9 bases not matched to a gene. CDR1 and CDR2 (germline): MNHNY, SVGAGI (reference sequence). The length of the CDR3 is 15 residues.

This clonotype was counted between two and nine times. V is TRBV6-2 or TRBV6-3 and J is TRBJ1-2; 8 nucleotides line up with TRBD1. The CDR3 runs 18 residues. Unmatched junction bases numbered 14, after V lost 5 bases and J lost 0 bases. CDR1 is MNHEY and CDR2 is SVGEGT in the germline V gene. The CDR3 sequence: CASSTTRWTGTANYGYTF. The DNA of the CDR3 is TGTGCCAGCAGTACAACCAGATGGACAGGGACCGCTAACTATGGCTACACCTTC.

The chain uses TRBV9 and TRBJ1-6; no definite D call. Trimming removed 0 bases from V and 4 bases from J, with 5 bases in between. The CDR3 contains 14 residues. Germline CDR1 and CDR2: SGDLS and YYNGEE. The CDR3 reads CASSVGGYNSPLHF. The CDR3 nucleotides read TGTGCCAGCAGCGTAGGGGGTTATAATTCACCCCTCCACTTT.

This clonotype was seen a handful of times. This chain uses TRBV4-3 with TRBJ2-7, with D tentatively TRBD2 (7 bases). The CDR3 sequence is 14 residues long. Germline V lookup: CDR1 LGHNA, CDR2 YSLEER. Trimming left V 4 bases short and J 5 bases short, with 15 bases between. The CDR3 bases are TGCGCCAGCAGCCCCCGGCGGGGGCAGCACGAGCAGTACTTC. Its protein is CASSPRRGQHEQYF.

This chain connects TRBV20-1 to TRBJ1-4, with a tentative D call TRBD1 (5 bases). This CDR3 is 14 amino acids long. With 3 bases removed from V and 2 bases from J, the gap between germline ends came to 10 bases. Germline CDR1 DFQATT, CDR2 SNEGSKA (reference sequence). CDR3 DNA: TGCAGTGCTAGTGGCGGGGCCACTAATGAAAAACTGTTTTTT. Translating gives CSASGGATNEKLFF.

There are a few counts of this clonotype. This rearrangement joins TRBV11-2 to TRBJ2-3; 11 bases fit TRBD1. The CDR3 is 17 amino acids. V lost 5 bases, J lost 1 base, and 8 bases stayed unmatched. Germline loops: CDR1 SGHAT, CDR2 FQNNGV. The CDR3 protein is CASSPRTGGAGTDTQYF. The CDR3 nucleotides read TGTGCCAGCAGCCCCAGGACAGGGGGCGCGGGCACAGATACGCAGTATTTT.

The V gene is TRBV7-2, the J gene TRBJ1-6; weak D call: TRBD1 (6 bases). Germline V gene data show CDR1 as SGHTA and CDR2 as FQGNSA. The CDR3 length is 15 residues. V was pared by 5 bases and J by 6 bases, with 14 bases between. For the CDR3, the DNA is TGTGCCAGCAGCCAGAGGACAGCCCGTAATTCACCCCTCCACTTT. Protein product: CASSQRTARNSPLHF.

This clonotype was recorded a few times. This CDR3 reads CATSVGTDYEQYF. CDR3 bases: TGTGCCACCAGCGTGGGCACAGACTACGAGCAGTACTTC. The J gene is TRBJ2-7, the V gene TRBV15; D is uncertain. Germline V gene sequence: CDR1 LNHNV, CDR2 YYDKDF (reference sequence). This CDR3 comprises 13 residues. Trimming stripped 5 bases from V and 3 bases from J, with 11 bases between.

This clonotype was seen only a few times. The V and J genes are TRBV5-1 and TRBJ2-5, with 8 bases identical to TRBD2. V shed 4 bases and J 2 bases; nucleotides not matched to a gene: 7. The CDR3 sequence is 15 residues long. The germline V gene encodes CDR1 SGHRS and CDR2 YFSETQ. For the CDR3, the DNA is TGCGCCAGCAGCCAGATAGCGGGAATACAAGAGACCCAGTACTTC. This translates into CASSQIAGIQETQYF.

This clonotype was counted only a few times. A read error may produce the germline difference seen at one junction end. The chain links TRBV3-1 to TRBJ2-7; D gene ambiguous. CDR1 is LGHDT, CDR2 YNNKEL, per germline (reference sequence). CDR3 length: 11 residues. The CDR3 coding sequence is TGTGCCAGCACTCCAGGACCAGAGTCGGACTTC. The encoded protein is CASTPGPESDF.

In this sample, this clonotype turned up a few times. The chain links TRBV12-3 or TRBV12-4 to TRBJ2-7, with D possibly TRBD2 on 6 matching bases. The CDR3 is 16 amino acids. Trimming took 6 bases from V and 2 from J, leaving 20 bases between them. CDR3 loop: CASSPRVGGNTYEQYF. Here the CDR3 DNA reads TGTGCCAGCAGCCCGCGTGTCGGGGGAAACACCTACGAGCAGTACTTC.

This clonotype was seen only a few times. This sequence joins TRBV27 and TRBJ2-5; 8 bases agree with TRBD2. Per germline, CDR1 MNHEY and CDR2 SMNVEV (reference sequence). With 3 bases clipped from V and 1 base from J, the junction kept 4 bases outside the gene matches. The CDR3 spans 15 residues. CDR3 bases: TGTGCCAGCAGTTTGCTAGCGGGTCTCCAAGAGACCCAGTACTTC. Its protein product is CASSLLAGLQETQYF.